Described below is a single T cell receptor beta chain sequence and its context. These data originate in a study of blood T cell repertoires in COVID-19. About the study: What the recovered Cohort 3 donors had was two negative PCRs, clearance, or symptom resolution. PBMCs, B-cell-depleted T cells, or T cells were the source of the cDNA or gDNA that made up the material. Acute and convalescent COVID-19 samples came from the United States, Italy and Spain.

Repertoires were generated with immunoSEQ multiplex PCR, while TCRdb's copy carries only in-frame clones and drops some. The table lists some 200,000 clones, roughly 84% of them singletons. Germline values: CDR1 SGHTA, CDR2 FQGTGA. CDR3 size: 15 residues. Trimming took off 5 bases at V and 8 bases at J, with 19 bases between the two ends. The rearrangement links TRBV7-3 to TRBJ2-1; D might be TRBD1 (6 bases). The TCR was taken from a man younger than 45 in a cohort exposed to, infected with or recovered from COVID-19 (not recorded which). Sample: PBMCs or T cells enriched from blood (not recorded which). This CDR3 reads CASSTNLGGWDEQFF. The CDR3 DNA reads TGTGCCAGCAGCACCAACCTTGGGGGCTGGGATGAGCAGTTCTTC.